This passage covers 11 T cell receptor beta chains from one sample sequenced in a study of identical twins. TCRdb reprocessed the 5' RACE reads via MiXCR and lists one record per CDR3 protein. The data contain about 150,000 distinct CDR3 sequences, under 4.5% of them singletons. The sequencing input was memory T cells sorted from blood. These receptors all stem from a man aged 18 to 30 in good health.

This clonotype appeared many times. The chain carries TRBV28 and TRBJ2-1; 11 bases agree with TRBD2. The CDR3 runs 16 residues. Germline CDR1 is MDHEN and CDR2 is SYDVKM. The junction had 17 bases not matched to a gene; V was cut back by 9 bases and J by 10 bases. For the CDR3, the DNA is TGTGCCAGTTCGCCTAGCGGGAGGAACCCTATACGGGAGCAGTTCTTC. It codes for CASSPSGRNPIREQFF.

Concerning this clonotype: This may come from a read error, since a much larger clone is one base off. CDR3 sequence: CASSEHHMSTEAFF. The CDR3 DNA sequence: TGTGCCAGCAGTGAACACCACATGAGCACTGAAGCTTTCTTT. The rearrangement uses TRBV6-1 and TRBJ1-1; D not certain. CDR3 length: 14 residues. Germline CDR1 MNHNS, CDR2 SASEGT. V was shortened by 2 bases and J by 4 bases, with 11 bases between the two germline ends.

This clonotype has at least ten counts. The chain joins TRBV30 to TRBJ2-7; D call uncertain. Deletions cut 3 bases from V and 3 bases from J, with 9 bases between. This CDR3 region has 12 residues. Germline CDR1 reads GTSNPN; CDR2 reads SVGIG (reference sequence). CDR3 nucleotide sequence: TGTGCCTGGAGAGGGAACAACTACGAGCAGTACTTC. It yields the protein CAWRGNNYEQYF. Looking up the rest from reference TRBV30 and TRBJ2-7 gives the full variable domain: SQTIHQWPATLVQPVGSPLSLECTVEGTSNPNLYWYRQAAGRGLQLLFYSVGIGQISSEVPQNLSASRPQDRQFILSSKKLLLSDSGFYLCAWRGNNYEQYFGPGTRLTVT.

The sample holds many counts of this clonotype. V is TRBV7-9 and J is TRBJ1-1; a possible D gene is TRBD1 (6 bases). The CDR3 has 14 amino acids. CDR1 is SEHNR, CDR2 FQNEAQ, per germline (reference sequence). V lost 1 base to trimming and J lost 1 base, with 7 bases between them. CDR3 bases: TGTGCCAGCAGCTTAGGGGGGGCGAACACTGAAGCTTTCTTT. It encodes CASSLGGANTEAFF.

Ten or more counts support this clonotype. The chain carries TRBV12-3 or TRBV12-4 and TRBJ2-7, with TRBD2 as a possible D gene (6 bases). The CDR3 length is 14 residues. Trimming shortened V by 8 bases and J by 0 bases, and 14 bases separated the two germline ends. The chain's CDR3 is CASRGGRISYEQYF. The CDR3 DNA is TGTGCCAGCCGGGGAGGACGTATCTCCTACGAGCAGTACTTC.

The chain uses TRBV15 and TRBJ1-3; D uncertain. The V end lost 3 bases, the J end lost 0 bases, and 9 bases lay between the germline ends. There are 15 residues in the CDR3. In germline, CDR1 is LNHNV, CDR2 YYDKDF (reference sequence). The CDR3 DNA sequence: TGTGCCACCAGCAGGGACCAGTTCTCTGGAAACACCATATATTTT. This gives the protein CATSRDQFSGNTIYF.

This clonotype was counted ten times or more. This rearrangement joins TRBV7-2 to TRBJ1-5, with 11 bases fitting TRBD1. V trimming: 1 base; J trimming: 7 bases; junction bases outside the gene matches: 6. The CDR3 is made up of 16 amino acids. Germline CDR1 is SGHTA and CDR2 is FQGNSA. In nucleotides, the CDR3 is TGTGCCAGCAGCTTAGTAGGGACAGGGGGTCGCCAGCCCCAGCATTTT. Protein product: CASSLVGTGGRQPQHF.

This clonotype was counted many times. The J gene is TRBJ2-4, the V gene TRBV28, with a tentative D call TRBD2 (5 bases). V was trimmed by 5 bases and J by 3 bases, leaving 11 bases between them. The germline gives CDR1 MDHEN, CDR2 SYDVKM. The CDR3 contains 14 residues. CDR3 DNA sequence: TGTGCCAGCAGTCTTCGGGGTGACAAAAACATTCAGTACTTC. It translates to CASSLRGDKNIQYF.

In its sample, this clonotype was seen many times. The chain couples TRBV5-1 to TRBJ2-4; D tentatively fits TRBD1 or TRBD2 (5 bases each). Germline V gene data show CDR1 as SGHRS and CDR2 as YFSETQ. The CDR3 totals 18 residues. V was cut by 4 bases and J by 0 bases, with 20 bases left in between. The CDR3 nucleotides read TGCGCCAGCAGCGCTCAATTATCCCCTGGGGGAGCCAAAAACATTCAGTACTTC. Translation: CASSAQLSPGGAKNIQYF. The whole variable domain, remainder taken from reference TRBV5-1 and TRBJ2-4, is KAGVTQTPRYLIKTRGQQVTLSCSPISGHRSVSWYQQTPGQGLQFLFEYFSETQRNKGNFPGRFSGRQFSNSRSEMNVSTLELGDSALYLCASSAQLSPGGAKNIQYFGAGTRLSVL.

This clonotype was picked up many times. The chain couples TRBV11-2 to TRBJ2-1; 12 nucleotides line up with TRBD2. Trimming at V came to 7 bases and at J to 8 bases, leaving 6 bases not matched to a gene. In germline, CDR1 is SGHAT, CDR2 FQNNGV. The CDR3 is 14 amino acids. CDR3 nucleotide sequence: TGTGCCAGCATCTCCCTAGCGGGAGGGCATGAGCAGTTCTTC. Its protein product is CASISLAGGHEQFF.

There are a few counts of this clonotype. The rearrangement uses TRBV27 and TRBJ2-3, with TRBD2 identical over 8 bases. Germline CDR1 and CDR2: MNHEY and SMNVEV (reference sequence). The CDR3 runs 12 residues. The junction had 9 bases not matched to a gene; V was cut back by 6 bases and J by 13 bases. CDR3 nucleotide sequence: TGTGCCAGCAGGCTGTGGCCCGGGGGGGAGTATTTT. Its protein is CASRLWPGGEYF.